The 18 T cell receptor beta chains reported below all come from one sample, sequenced in a study of technical replicates of blood from several donors. Clones were sequenced by immunoSEQ multiplex PCR, and TCRdb holds only the in-frame ones, with some missing. The sample carries over 65,000 clones, 95% to 98% recorded once. The sequenced sample consisted of T cells isolated from PBMCs. These receptors originate from a human donor in good health.

The rearrangement joins TRBV6-1 to TRBJ2-7, with D tentatively TRBD2 (6 bases). V gave up 11 bases and J gave up 2 bases, with 13 bases separating them. CDR3 length: 12 residues. Germline lookup yields CDR1 MNHNS and CDR2 SASEGT. CDR3 amino acids: CALGRTPYEQYF. As DNA, the CDR3 is TGTGCCCTAGGGAGGACGCCCTACGAGCAGTACTTC.

V is TRBV7-9 and J is TRBJ1-5; 9 nucleotides agree with TRBD1. The CDR3 runs 14 residues. Germline V gene lookup returns CDR1 SEHNR and CDR2 FQNEAQ (reference sequence). V was pared by 5 bases and J by 5 bases, with 4 bases of the junction left unmatched. In DNA, the CDR3 is TGTGCCAGCAGCGAGACAGGGGGATATCAGCCCCAGCATTTT. Protein: CASSETGGYQPQHF.

This sequence joins TRBV29-1 and TRBJ1-2; D gene unclear. CDR3 size: 12 residues. Germline CDR1 SQVTM, CDR2 ANQGSEA. V dropped 4 bases and J dropped 2 bases, with 8 bases sitting between them. Here the CDR3 DNA reads TGCAGCGTTGTCGCGGGGAACTATGGCTACACCTTC. It is translated as CSVVAGNYGYTF.

This chain links TRBV6-1 with TRBJ1-1; D remains ambiguous. This CDR3 spans 11 amino acids. Per germline, CDR1 MNHNS and CDR2 SASEGT. V dropped 6 bases and J dropped 5 bases, with 7 bases sitting between them. The CDR3 DNA follows: TGTGCCAGCAGATCCTATACTGAAGCTTTCTTT. The encoded protein is CASRSYTEAFF.

The table lists this clone with a count of one. The chain joins TRBV28 to TRBJ1-1, with TRBD1 identical over 7 bases. Germline V CDR1 and CDR2: MDHEN, SYDVKM. The CDR3 has 15 residues. Unmatched junction bases numbered 5, after V lost 3 bases and J lost 1 base. In DNA form, the CDR3 reads TGTGCCAGCAGTTTTCTGGGACAGCAGAACACTGAAGCTTTCTTT. This gives the protein CASSFLGQQNTEAFF.

The chain links TRBV7-9 to TRBJ2-3; TRBD2 matches 9 bases. J was trimmed by 6 bases and V by 2 bases; bases with no gene match: 15. Germline CDR1 is SEHNR and CDR2 is FQNEAQ (reference sequence). This CDR3 has 18 residues. The CDR3 loop reads CASSLNAHGLAGRDTQYF. The DNA of the CDR3 is TGTGCCAGCAGCTTAAACGCCCATGGGCTAGCGGGAAGGGATACGCAGTATTTT.

The J gene is TRBJ2-1, the V gene TRBV5-1, with 9 nucleotides matching TRBD2. Germline CDR1 reads SGHRS; CDR2 reads YFSETQ. Trimming cost V 7 bases and J 0 bases; bases outside gene matches: 5. The CDR3 has 15 amino acids. This chain's CDR3 is CASSRGGGSYNEQFF. DNA for the CDR3: TGCGCCAGCTCACGCGGGGGGGGCTCCTACAATGAGCAGTTCTTC.

J is TRBJ2-3 and V is TRBV28, with D possibly being TRBD1 (6 bases). Trimming removed 6 bases at V and 3 bases at J, with 19 bases between. CDR1 and CDR2 from the germline V gene are MDHEN and SYDVKM. This CDR3 is built from 16 residues. This CDR3 is CASSPPIPGHTDTQYF. In DNA form, the CDR3 reads TGTGCCAGCAGCCCGCCGATCCCGGGACATACAGATACGCAGTATTTT.

This chain links TRBV29-1 with TRBJ1-5; perhaps TRBD1 as D (5 bases). Germline V gene sequence: CDR1 SQVTM, CDR2 ANQGSEA. The V gene lost 7 bases and the J gene lost 4 bases, with 17 bases spanning the gap. The CDR3 is made up of 14 amino acids. The CDR3 loop reads CSAAVGGRNQPQHF. Written as DNA, the CDR3 is TGCAGCGCCGCGGTGGGGGGACGTAATCAGCCCCAGCATTTT.

The chain links TRBV27 to TRBJ2-1; no reliable D call. The V gene lost 6 bases and the J gene lost 1 base, with 4 bases spanning the gap. The V gene's germline CDR1 is MNHEY and CDR2 SMNVEV (reference sequence). This CDR3 region has 12 residues. The CDR3 nucleotides read TGTGCCAGCAGCGGTTCCTACAATGAGCAGTTCTTC. It translates to CASSGSYNEQFF.

The V gene is TRBV10-3, the J gene TRBJ2-5; tentative D call: TRBD2 (6 bases). V was pared by 11 bases and J by 4 bases, with 14 bases between. This CDR3 has 12 amino acids. Germline loops: CDR1 ENHRY, CDR2 SYGVKD. The CDR3 spells CAVADRRETQYF. The CDR3 DNA follows: TGTGCCGTAGCGGACCGCCGAGAGACCCAGTACTTC.

This sequence joins TRBV5-1 and TRBJ2-1; a possible D gene is TRBD2 (6 bases). This CDR3 spans 11 amino acids. In germline, CDR1 is SGHRS, CDR2 YFSETQ. Trimming removed 4 bases from V and 10 bases from J, with 9 bases in between. The CDR3 spells CASSPGGEQFF. DNA of the CDR3: TGCGCCAGCAGCCCCGGAGGGGAGCAGTTCTTC. The full variable domain, completed using reference TRBV5-1 and TRBJ2-1, is KAGVTQTPRYLIKTRGQQVTLSCSPISGHRSVSWYQQTPGQGLQFLFEYFSETQRNKGNFPGRFSGRQFSNSRSEMNVSTLELGDSALYLCASSPGGEQFFGPGTRLTVL.

The chain carries TRBV6-1 and TRBJ2-7; perhaps TRBD1 as D (6 bases). The CDR3 runs 12 residues. V lost 6 bases to trimming and J lost 4 bases, with 10 bases between them. Germline V gives CDR1 MNHNS, CDR2 SASEGT. The CDR3 is CASSYTGYEQYF. The CDR3 DNA reads as TGTGCCAGCAGCTACACAGGGTACGAGCAGTACTTC.

CDR3: CASSPGTGLDEQYF. For the CDR3, the DNA is TGTGCCAGCAGTCCCGGGACAGGGTTGGACGAGCAGTACTTC. This chain joins TRBV27 and TRBJ2-7, with 9 bases fitting TRBD1. Germline CDR1 reads MNHEY; CDR2 reads SMNVEV (reference sequence). CDR3 length: 14 amino acids. V lost 5 bases to trimming and J lost 5 bases; unmatched junction nucleotides: 7.

The rearrangement links TRBV29-1 to TRBJ2-7; 7 bases match TRBD1. The trim removed 6 bases at V and 2 bases at J, leaving 1 base unmatched. Germline V gives CDR1 SQVTM, CDR2 ANQGSEA. The CDR3 extends over 11 amino acids. The CDR3 DNA reads as TGCAGCGTGGGGACAGCCTACGAGCAGTACTTC. Protein sequence: CSVGTAYEQYF.

This chain connects TRBV2 to TRBJ2-1; 9 bases align to TRBD2. The CDR3 extends over 15 amino acids. The germline gives CDR1 SNHLY, CDR2 FYNNEI. Trimming cost V 5 bases and J 5 bases; bases outside gene matches: 7. The CDR3 DNA reads TGTGCCAGCAGTTGGGAGCGGGGGGCCAACAATGAGCAGTTCTTC. It encodes CASSWERGANNEQFF.

The CDR3 DNA reads TGCGCCAGCAGCCAACTAGCGGGAGGGGAAGAGACCCAGTACTTC. It yields the protein CASSQLAGGEETQYF. The genes are TRBV4-1 and TRBJ2-5; 12 nucleotides align to TRBD2. V shed 2 bases, J shed 3 bases, and the junction held 1 base outside the gene matches. Germline CDR1 is MGHRA and CDR2 is YSYEKL. The CDR3 loop spans 15 amino acids.

This clone was found once. In this CDR3 the conserved last residue, phenylalanine or tryptophan, is missing, so a read error is likely. No DNA is shown, since the ends of the CDR3 on it are uncertain; the CDR3 is the one TCRdb lists. The rearrangement joins TRBV30 to TRBJ1-1. The germline V gene has CDR1 GTSNPN and CDR2 SVGIG (reference sequence). The CDR3 numbers 13 amino acids, ends counted. CDR3: CAWSVLLGNQRFL.